These 28 T cell receptor beta chains originate from one sample sequenced in a study of T cell responses to AZD1222 COVID-19 vaccine. The protocol was immunoSEQ multiplex PCR, while the TCRdb copy is restricted to in-frame clones and leaves out a portion. The profile shows 100,000 to 150,000 clones, less than 95% of them singletons. The sample was peripheral blood, taken on day 0 of MenACWY control vaccination. These receptors originate from an adult in good health.

The chain carries TRBV3-1 (or the pseudogene TRBV3-2) and TRBJ2-1; weak D call: TRBD2 (5 bases). Trimming left V 2 bases short and J 8 bases short, with 10 bases between. Per the germline V gene, CDR1 is LGHDT and CDR2 is YNNKEL (reference sequence). The CDR3 contains 13 residues. CDR3 loop: CASSQLAGDEQFF. DNA for the CDR3: TGTGCCAGCAGCCAACTAGCAGGAGATGAGCAGTTCTTC.

This clone appeared once. The V gene is TRBV5-6, the J gene TRBJ2-3, with a tentative D call TRBD1 (5 bases). CDR1 and CDR2 from the germline V gene are SGHDT and YYEEEE. Trimming removed 1 base from V and 2 bases from J, with 8 bases in between. The CDR3 has 14 residues. CDR3 sequence: CASSLSGFTDTQYF. The CDR3 nucleotides read TGTGCCAGCAGCTTGTCAGGGTTCACAGATACGCAGTATTTT.

The CDR3 loop is CASSLQGADTEAFF. CDR3 sequence (DNA): TGTGCCAGCAGCCTACAGGGTGCGGACACTGAAGCTTTCTTT. The chain employs TRBV25-1 and TRBJ1-1; maybe TRBD1 (6 bases). Per germline, CDR1 MGHDK and CDR2 SYGVNS. This CDR3 contains 14 residues. V lost 6 bases to trimming and J lost 3 bases, with 14 bases between them.

The CDR3 reads CARGVTSGGDTQYF. CDR3 nucleotide sequence: TGTGCCAGAGGGGTGACTAGCGGAGGGGATACGCAGTATTTT. The rearrangement uses TRBV21-1 and TRBJ2-3; the table's D gene call, TRBD2, was not cross checked with the DNA. TRBV21-1 corresponds to a pseudogene. The CDR3 loop spans 14 amino acids.

This chain connects TRBV27 to TRBJ2-7; a weak D match, TRBD2 (5 bases). The CDR3 contains 14 residues. The V gene lost 11 bases and the J gene lost 1 base, with 18 bases spanning the gap. Germline CDR1 and CDR2: MNHEY and SMNVEV (reference sequence). This chain's CDR3 is CAPTRAGESYEQYF. The CDR3 DNA reads TGTGCCCCTACTCGGGCGGGCGAATCCTACGAGCAGTACTTC.

The CDR3 reads CASKPGQSSYNEQFF. The DNA of the CDR3 is TGTGCCAGCAAACCGGGACAGAGCTCCTACAATGAGCAGTTCTTC. The rearrangement links TRBV5-8 to TRBJ2-1; 7 nucleotides match TRBD1. Germline loops: CDR1 SGHTS, CDR2 YDEGEE. CDR3 length: 15 residues. The ends lost 6 bases at V and 0 bases at J; junction bases unmatched: 6.

This chain uses TRBV27 with TRBJ1-5; D might be TRBD1 (5 bases). This CDR3 has 15 amino acids. CDR1 and CDR2 from the germline V gene are MNHEY and SMNVEV (reference sequence). V was cut by 7 bases and J by 2 bases, with 15 bases left in between. DNA for the CDR3: TGTGCCAGCAAAGGGGTAGGGTCGGGCAATCAGCCCCAGCATTTT. Its translation: CASKGVGSGNQPQHF.

This chain connects TRBV29-1 to TRBJ2-5; 11 bases map to TRBD1. This CDR3 is 14 amino acids long. J gave up 6 bases and V 6 bases, and 9 bases lay outside the gene matches. Looked up from germline, CDR1 is SQVTM and CDR2 is ANQGSEA. The CDR3 reads CSVTGQGARKTQYF. The DNA of the CDR3 is TGCAGCGTAACCGGACAGGGGGCGAGGAAGACCCAGTACTTC.

This chain uses TRBV2 with TRBJ1-4; D perhaps matches TRBD1 (5 bases). Germline values: CDR1 SNHLY, CDR2 FYNNEI. The CDR3 has 15 amino acids. Trimming left V 6 bases short and J 0 bases short, with 11 bases between. The DNA of the CDR3 is TGTGCCAGCAGGGTCGACAGTGCAACTAATGAAAAACTGTTTTTT. Translating it yields CASRVDSATNEKLFF.

V usage is TRBV16 and J usage is TRBJ1-6; D is unclear. The CDR3 is 14 amino acids. Germline V gene sequence: CDR1 KGHSY, CDR2 FQNENV. V lost 0 bases and J 8 bases, leaving 8 bases between the germline ends. DNA for the CDR3: TGTGCCAGCAGCCAATCGCCGAACGATTCACCCCTCCACTTT. It specifies CASSQSPNDSPLHF. Full variable domain (missing parts from reference TRBV16 and TRBJ1-6): GEEVAQTPKHLVRGEGQKAKLYCAPIKGHSYVFWYQQVLKNEFKFLISFQNENVFDETGMPKERFSAKCLPNSPCSLEIQATKLEDSAVYFCASSQSPNDSPLHFGNGTRLTVT.

The rearrangement links TRBV12-3 or TRBV12-4 to TRBJ2-7, with 7 bases fitting TRBD2. The V segment lost 3 bases and the J segment 3 bases; nucleotides outside the gene matches: 2. The CDR3 contains 13 residues. The CDR3 spells CASSLAGVYEQYF. As DNA, the CDR3 is TGTGCCAGCAGTTTGGCGGGAGTCTACGAGCAGTACTTC.

The rearrangement uses TRBV19 and TRBJ1-2; TRBD1 might be the D (5 bases). Per germline, CDR1 LNHDA and CDR2 SQIVND (reference sequence). V was shortened by 0 bases and J by 8 bases, with 10 bases between the two germline ends. The CDR3 contains 13 residues. CDR3 coding DNA: TGTGCCAGTAGTATAGAAGGAGGGGTCGGCTACACCTTC. This sequence encodes CASSIEGGVGYTF.

The chain has TRBV4-2 and TRBJ1-6; tentatively, D is TRBD1 (5 bases). The CDR3 spans 13 residues. The V gene's germline CDR1 is LGHNA and CDR2 YNFKEQ. V lost 6 bases to trimming and J lost 6 bases, with 9 bases between them. The CDR3 is CASRRDGNSPLHF. CDR3 sequence (DNA): TGTGCCAGCAGGCGGGACGGTAATTCACCCCTCCACTTT.

This chain connects TRBV2 to TRBJ1-4; D possibly corresponds to TRBD1 (5 bases). The germline V and J ends were trimmed by 2 bases and 5 bases, with 12 bases remaining between them. This CDR3 region has 15 residues. Germline V gene sequence: CDR1 SNHLY, CDR2 FYNNEI. CDR3 nucleotides: TGTGCCAGCAGTGAATCTGGGGCTTTGAATGAAAAACTGTTTTTT. Residues: CASSESGALNEKLFF.

The J gene is TRBJ2-3, the V gene TRBV4-1; 14 positions agree with TRBD2. CDR3 length equals 19 residues. V was clipped by 0 bases and J by 1 base; unmatched bases: 6. CDR1 and CDR2 from the germline V gene are MGHRA and YSYEKL. CDR3 in DNA: TGCGCCAGCAGCCAAGACGGGACTAGCGGGAGATTGGGCACAGATACGCAGTATTTT. It specifies CASSQDGTSGRLGTDTQYF.

DNA of the CDR3: TGTGCCAGCAGTAATACGGACAGGACGAACTACAATGAGCAGTTCTTC. This codes for CASSNTDRTNYNEQFF. The V and J genes are TRBV9 and TRBJ2-1; 7 nucleotides match TRBD1. The junction had 11 bases not matched to a gene; V was cut back by 5 bases and J by 3 bases. The germline V gene encodes CDR1 SGDLS and CDR2 YYNGEE. The CDR3 runs 16 residues.

This clone was recorded once. One end of the junction is discordant with germline, which a read error may explain. The CDR3 is CASSQDDRYAHF. CDR3 nucleotides: TGTGCCAGCAGCCAAGACGATAGATACGCGCATTTT. The chain is built from TRBV3-1 (or the pseudogene TRBV3-2) and TRBJ2-3, with D unclear. This CDR3 is built from 12 residues. The germline V gene has CDR1 LGHDT and CDR2 YNNKEL (reference sequence).

The chain has TRBV29-1 and TRBJ2-7; 7 nucleotides agree with TRBD1. Losses at the gene ends were 4 bases for V and 2 bases for J; bases not matched to a gene: 8. The CDR3 loop spans 14 amino acids. CDR1 is SQVTM, CDR2 ANQGSEA, per germline. The CDR3 nucleotides read TGCAGCGTTGTTTTGGACAGGCCTCCCTACGAGCAGTACGTC. It yields the protein CSVVLDRPPYEQYV.

The gene calls are TRBV24-1 and TRBJ2-7; TRBD2 agrees at 11 bases. The germline gives CDR1 KGHDR, CDR2 SFDVKD. Trimming removed 6 bases from V and 1 base from J; junction bases left unmatched: 1. CDR3 length: 14 residues. The CDR3 region has the DNA TGTGCCACCAGTCCTAGCGGGGGGTCCTACGAGCAGTACTTC. Protein sequence: CATSPSGGSYEQYF.

The chain joins TRBV28 to TRBJ1-1, with 8 bases matching TRBD1. Germline lookup yields CDR1 MDHEN and CDR2 SYDVKM. The CDR3 spans 14 residues. Losses at the gene ends were 7 bases for V and 4 bases for J; bases not matched to a gene: 8. The CDR3 loop reads CASTGDRRSTEAFF. The CDR3 DNA reads TGTGCCAGCACCGGGGACAGGCGGTCCACTGAAGCTTTCTTT.

This chain links TRBV19 with TRBJ2-5; no definite D call. Germline V gene lookup returns CDR1 LNHDA and CDR2 SQIVND (reference sequence). CDR3 length: 11 amino acids. Trimming removed 0 bases from V and 14 bases from J, with 10 bases in between. In DNA, the CDR3 is TGTGCCAGTAGTATAGATCGCCAGACATACTTC. This sequence encodes CASSIDRQTYF.

The rearrangement links TRBV7-9 to TRBJ1-6; a possible D gene is TRBD1 (6 bases). CDR3 length equals 14 residues. Germline CDR1 is SEHNR and CDR2 is FQNEAQ (reference sequence). Trimming removed 1 base at V and 11 bases at J, with 12 bases between. CDR3 in DNA: TGTGCCAGCAGCTTAGGGACAGAAAGTCCACCCCTCCACTTT. Translated: CASSLGTESPPLHF.

V usage is TRBV7-9 and J usage is TRBJ2-5, with 7 bases identical to TRBD1. The CDR3 is 16 residues long. Germline V lookup: CDR1 SEHNR, CDR2 FQNEAQ (reference sequence). The V gene end was trimmed by 5 bases and the J gene end by 0 bases; junction bases not matched to a gene: 9. CDR3 sequence: CASSQRTGKYQETQYF. DNA of the CDR3: TGTGCCAGCAGCCAGAGGACAGGAAAGTACCAAGAGACCCAGTACTTC.

The chain couples TRBV7-8 to TRBJ2-5; 10 positions agree with TRBD1. The CDR3 runs to 15 residues. J lost 4 bases, V lost 5 bases, and 7 bases had no gene match. CDR1 and CDR2 (germline): SGHVS, FQNEAQ. The CDR3 is CASSPRDRGGETQYF. CDR3 in DNA: TGTGCCAGCAGCCCGAGGGACAGGGGAGGAGAGACCCAGTACTTC.

In DNA form, the CDR3 reads TGTGCCAGTGGGGGACAGGGGTATGAAAAACTGTTTTTT. Encoded protein: CASGGQGYEKLFF. This rearrangement joins TRBV2 to TRBJ1-4; TRBD1 aligns across 10 bases. Germline V lookup: CDR1 SNHLY, CDR2 FYNNEI. Trimming took 9 bases from V and 6 from J; bases not matched to a gene: 4. CDR3 length: 13 amino acids.

This sequence joins TRBV28 and TRBJ2-2; no definite D call. Germline CDR1 reads MDHEN; CDR2 reads SYDVKM. The V gene lost 2 bases and the J gene lost 2 bases, with 0 bases spanning the gap. The length of the CDR3 is 12 residues. CDR3 DNA sequence: TGTGCCAGCAGTTTAAACACCGGGGAGCTGTTTTTT. Its translation is CASSLNTGELFF.

The CDR3 DNA reads TGTGCCAGCAGCTTAGAAGACATGTCCGCGCAGTATTTT. This codes for CASSLEDMSAQYF. The rearrangement uses TRBV9 and TRBJ2-3; D gene unclear. CDR1 is SGDLS and CDR2 is YYNGEE in the germline V gene. Trimming removed 4 bases from V and 10 bases from J, with 16 bases in between. There are 13 residues in the CDR3.

The chain combines TRBV12-2 with TRBJ1-1; the table calls TRBD1, which could not be checked here. TRBV12-2 is deemed a pseudogene. The CDR3 contains 17 residues. CDR3 residues: CASRSSDRGPKRTEAFF. The CDR3 DNA sequence: TGTGCAAGTCGCTCATCGGACAGGGGCCCTAAAAGGACTGAAGCTTTCTTT.